This T cell receptor beta chain comes out of a study of blood T cell repertoires in COVID-19. Overall study: Sources were T cells, B-cell-depleted T cells, or PBMCs; the material itself was cDNA or gDNA.

As originally analysed: By means of reference gene primer amplification, nucleated cell counts were estimated. Sequencing was performed with immunoSEQ multiplex PCR; in TCRdb, only in-frame clones are kept and a portion is missing. The V and J calls and clone size were taken over from that table, and D and trimming were inferred from the DNA. Seen here are roughly 410,000 clones, 70% to 90% observed once, and the top ten hold 1% to 1.5%. What was sequenced was peripheral blood. This sequence originates from a man aged 35 to 55 with acute or convalescent COVID-19.

The CDR3 sequence: CASSSLTGDYTGELFF. As DNA, the CDR3 is TGTGCCAGCAGCTCCCTGACGGGAGATTACACCGGGGAGCTGTTTTTT. The gene calls are TRBV7-6 and TRBJ2-2; the D gene is possibly TRBD2 (6 bases). The V end was cut by 4 bases, the J end by 3 bases, with 15 bases between. CDR3 length: 16 residues. Germline V gene lookup returns CDR1 SGHVS and CDR2 FNYEAQ.